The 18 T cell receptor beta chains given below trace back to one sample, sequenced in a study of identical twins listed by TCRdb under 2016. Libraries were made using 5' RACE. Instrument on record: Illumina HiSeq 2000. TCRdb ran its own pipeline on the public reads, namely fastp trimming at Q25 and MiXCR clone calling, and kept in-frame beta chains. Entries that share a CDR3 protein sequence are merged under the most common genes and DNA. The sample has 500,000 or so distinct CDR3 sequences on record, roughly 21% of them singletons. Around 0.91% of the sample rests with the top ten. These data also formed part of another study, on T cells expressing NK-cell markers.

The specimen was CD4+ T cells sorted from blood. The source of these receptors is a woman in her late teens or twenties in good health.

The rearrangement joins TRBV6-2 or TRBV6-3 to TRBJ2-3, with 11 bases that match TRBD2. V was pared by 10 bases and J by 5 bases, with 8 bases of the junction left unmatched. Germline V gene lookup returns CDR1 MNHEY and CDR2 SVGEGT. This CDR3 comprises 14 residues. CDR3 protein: CATRLAGLRDTQYF. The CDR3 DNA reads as TGTGCCACCAGACTAGCGGGATTGAGAGATACGCAGTATTTT.

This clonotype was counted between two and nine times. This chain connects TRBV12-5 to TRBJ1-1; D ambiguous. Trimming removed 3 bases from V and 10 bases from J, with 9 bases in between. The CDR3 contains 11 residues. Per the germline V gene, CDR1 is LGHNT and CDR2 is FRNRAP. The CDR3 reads CASGFQNGAFF. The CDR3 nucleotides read TGTGCTAGTGGTTTCCAGAACGGAGCTTTCTTT.

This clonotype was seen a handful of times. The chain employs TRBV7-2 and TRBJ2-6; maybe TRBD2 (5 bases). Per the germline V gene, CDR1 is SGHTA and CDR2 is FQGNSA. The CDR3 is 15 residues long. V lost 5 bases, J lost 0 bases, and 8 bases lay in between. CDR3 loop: CASSARDSGANVLTF. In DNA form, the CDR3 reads TGTGCCAGCAGCGCCCGGGACTCTGGGGCCAACGTCCTGACTTTC.

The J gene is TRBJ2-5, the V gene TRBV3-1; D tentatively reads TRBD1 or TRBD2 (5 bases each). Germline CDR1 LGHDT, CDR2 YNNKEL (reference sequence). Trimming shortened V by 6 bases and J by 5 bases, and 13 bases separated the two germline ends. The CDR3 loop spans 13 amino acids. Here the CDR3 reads CASSGTHAETQYF. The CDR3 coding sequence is TGTGCCAGCAGTGGGACCCACGCGGAGACCCAGTACTTC.

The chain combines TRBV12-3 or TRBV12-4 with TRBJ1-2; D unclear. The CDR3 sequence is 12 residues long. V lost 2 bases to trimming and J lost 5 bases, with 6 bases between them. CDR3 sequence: CASSLHGYGYTF. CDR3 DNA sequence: TGTGCCAGCAGTTTACATGGTTATGGCTACACCTTC.

This chain's CDR3 is CASSAENAGHNEQFF. CDR3 in DNA: TGTGCCAGCAGTGCTGAGAACGCGGGCCACAATGAGCAGTTCTTC. The chain joins TRBV2 to TRBJ2-1, with D perhaps TRBD2 (5 bases). The CDR3 consists of 15 residues. V was pared by 4 bases and J by 5 bases, with 15 bases between. Germline-derived CDR1 and CDR2 are SNHLY and FYNNEI.

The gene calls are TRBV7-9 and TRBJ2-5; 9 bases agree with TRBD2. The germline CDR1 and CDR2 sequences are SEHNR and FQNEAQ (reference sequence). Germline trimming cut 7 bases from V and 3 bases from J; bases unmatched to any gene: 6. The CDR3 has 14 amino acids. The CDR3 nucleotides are TGTGCCAGCAACCCATTAGCGGGAGAAGAGACCCAGTACTTC. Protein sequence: CASNPLAGEETQYF.

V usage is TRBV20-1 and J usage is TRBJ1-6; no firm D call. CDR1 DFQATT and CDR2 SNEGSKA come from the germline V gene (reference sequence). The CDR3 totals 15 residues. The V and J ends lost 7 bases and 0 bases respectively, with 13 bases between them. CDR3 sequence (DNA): TGCAGTGTCAAAAGAGCGAGCTCCTATAATTCACCCCTCCACTTT. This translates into CSVKRASSYNSPLHF.

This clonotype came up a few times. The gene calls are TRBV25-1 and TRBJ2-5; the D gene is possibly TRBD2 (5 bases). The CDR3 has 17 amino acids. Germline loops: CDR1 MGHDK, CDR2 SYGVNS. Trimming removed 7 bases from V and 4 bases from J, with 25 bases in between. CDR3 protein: CASTLPGRTSKGETQYF. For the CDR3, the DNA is TGTGCCAGCACCTTACCTGGTAGGACTTCGAAAGGAGAGACCCAGTACTTC.

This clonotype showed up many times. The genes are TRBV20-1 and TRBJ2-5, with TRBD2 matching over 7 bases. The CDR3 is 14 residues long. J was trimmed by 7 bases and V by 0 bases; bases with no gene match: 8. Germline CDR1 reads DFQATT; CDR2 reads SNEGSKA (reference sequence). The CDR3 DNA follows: TGCAGTGCTAGAGAACCTAGCGGTCCGCGGACCCAGTACTTC. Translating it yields CSAREPSGPRTQYF.

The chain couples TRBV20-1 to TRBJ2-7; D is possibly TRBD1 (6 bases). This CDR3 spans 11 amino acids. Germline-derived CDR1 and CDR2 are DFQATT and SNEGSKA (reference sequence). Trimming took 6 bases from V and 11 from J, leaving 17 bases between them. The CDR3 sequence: CSARTQGCEYF. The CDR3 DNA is TGCAGTGCAAGGACACAGGGTTGTGAGTACTTC.

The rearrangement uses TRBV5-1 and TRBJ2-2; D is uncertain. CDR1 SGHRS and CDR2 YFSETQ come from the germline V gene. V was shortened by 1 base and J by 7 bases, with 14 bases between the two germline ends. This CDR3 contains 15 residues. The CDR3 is CASSLFDPSDGELFF. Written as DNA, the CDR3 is TGCGCCAGCAGCTTGTTCGACCCTTCGGACGGGGAGCTGTTTTTT.

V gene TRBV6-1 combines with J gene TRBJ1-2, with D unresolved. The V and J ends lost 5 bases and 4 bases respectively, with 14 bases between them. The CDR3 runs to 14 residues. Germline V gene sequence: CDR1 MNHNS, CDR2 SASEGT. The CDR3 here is CASSPSIAGYGYTF. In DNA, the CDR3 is TGTGCCAGCAGTCCGTCGATTGCTGGCTATGGCTACACCTTC.

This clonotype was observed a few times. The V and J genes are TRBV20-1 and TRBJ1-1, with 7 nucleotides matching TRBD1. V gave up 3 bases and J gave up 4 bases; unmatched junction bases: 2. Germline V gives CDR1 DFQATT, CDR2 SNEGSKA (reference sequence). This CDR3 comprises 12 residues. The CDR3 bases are TGCAGTGCTAGTACAGGGGTCACTGAAGCTTTCTTT. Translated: CSASTGVTEAFF.

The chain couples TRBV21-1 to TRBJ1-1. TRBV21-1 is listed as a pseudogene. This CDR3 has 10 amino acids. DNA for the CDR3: TGTGCCGGGATCGGTTTTGAAGCTTTCTTT. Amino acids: CAGIGFEAFF.

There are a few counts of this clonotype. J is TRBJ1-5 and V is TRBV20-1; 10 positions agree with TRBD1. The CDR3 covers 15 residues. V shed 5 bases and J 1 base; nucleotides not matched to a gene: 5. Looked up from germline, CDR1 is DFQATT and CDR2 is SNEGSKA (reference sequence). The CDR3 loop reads CSAGGQGTSNQPQHF. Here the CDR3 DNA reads TGCAGTGCTGGGGGACAGGGGACGAGCAATCAGCCCCAGCATTTT.

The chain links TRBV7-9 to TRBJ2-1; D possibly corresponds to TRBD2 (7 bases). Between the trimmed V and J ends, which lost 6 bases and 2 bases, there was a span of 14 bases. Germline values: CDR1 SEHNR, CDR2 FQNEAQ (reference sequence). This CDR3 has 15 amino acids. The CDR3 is CASRGRGSTYNEQFF. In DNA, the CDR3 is TGTGCCAGCAGGGGGAGGGGGTCTACCTACAATGAGCAGTTCTTC. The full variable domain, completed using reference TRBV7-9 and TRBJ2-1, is DTGVSQNPRHKITKRGQNVTFRCDPISEHNRLYWYRQTLGQGPEFLTYFQNEAQLEKSRLLSDRFSAERPKGSFSTLEIQRTEQGDSAMYLCASRGRGSTYNEQFFGPGTRLTVL.

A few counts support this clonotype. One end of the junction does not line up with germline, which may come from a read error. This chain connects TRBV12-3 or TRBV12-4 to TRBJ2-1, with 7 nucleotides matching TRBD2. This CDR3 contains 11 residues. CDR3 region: CASSFGLVGSF. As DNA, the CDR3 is TGTGCCAGCAGCTTTGGACTAGTAGGGTCCTTC.